These T cell receptor beta chains were read from a single sample in a study of OX40 agonist ivuxolimab in advanced cancers. Data came from immunoSEQ multiplex PCR; TCRdb stores just in-frame clones and leaves some out. The sample carries tens of thousands of clones, approximately 86% recorded once. The material sequenced was CD4+ or CD8+ T cells sorted from blood, taken in a trial of the OX40 agonist ivuxolimab. All receptors come from an adult with an advanced solid tumor such as melanoma, head and neck, liver or kidney cancer. The CDR3 runs from the conserved cysteine through the conserved F or W. The D gene is left open where the match is weak. Clone size, where shown, is once, few, many, or a class for clones that have expanded.

J gene	clone size	V gene	D gene	CDR3 DNA	CDR3 protein
TRBJ2-5	-	TRBV7-2	TRBD2	TGTGCCAGCAGCTTAGCGCGGGAGGAGACCCAGTACTTC	CASSLAREETQYF
TRBJ2-2	once	TRBV27	-	TGTGCCAGCAGTTTATTGGGTAACACCGGGGAGCTGTTTTTT	CASSLLGNTGELFF
TRBJ2-7	-	TRBV28	-	TGTGCCAGCAGTTTATGGGCAGACGGGGACGAGCAGTACTTC	CASSLWADGDEQYF
TRBJ1-2	-	TRBV5-1	-	TGCGCCAGCAGCTTGGAAGGGGTCGGCTACACCTTC	CASSLEGVGYTF
TRBJ2-7	-	TRBV11-1	TRBD1	TGTGCCAGCAGCACAGGGGAAACCCCATTCTACGAGCAGTACTTC	CASSTGETPFYEQYF
TRBJ1-6	-	TRBV6-5	-	TGTGCCAGCAGTTATGGTCTCAATTCACCCCTCCACTTT	CASSYGLNSPLHF
TRBJ1-2	few	TRBV4-1	-	TGCGCCAGCAGCCAAGATGAGAGGACAGACTATGGCTACACCTTC	CASSQDERTDYGYTF
TRBJ2-3	-	TRBV18	-	TGTGCCAGCTCAGAACACCCGGGCGCAGATACGCAGTATTTT	CASSEHPGADTQYF
TRBJ2-1	-	TRBV2	TRBD2	TGTGCCAGCATTATGGGACTAGCGGACAATGAGCAGTTCTTC	CASIMGLADNEQFF
TRBJ2-5	-	TRBV7-2	TRBD2	TGTGCCAGCAGCCCCGGGGGGGGCGGGAGCGGACGGGAGACCCAGTACTTC	CASSPGGGGSGRETQYF
TRBJ2-6	-	TRBV6-5	-	TGTGCCAGCAGTGCAACGATAAACTCCGTCCTGACTTTC	CASSATINSVLTF
TRBJ2-7	-	TRBV15	-	TGTGCCACCAGCAGAGATCGCGGTTCGTCCTACGAGCAGTACTTC	CATSRDRGSSYEQYF
TRBJ2-2	-	TRBV6-4	-	TGTGCCAGCAGTGTACGGGGTCACGGGGAGCTGTTTTTT	CASSVRGHGELFF
TRBJ2-7	-	TRBV7-8	TRBD2	TGTGCCAGCAGCCCCGGAACTAGCGAGACCGAGCAGTACTTC	CASSPGTSETEQYF
TRBJ2-2	few	TRBV9	TRBD2	TGTGCCAGCAGCGCAGGACTAGCGGAGATAAACTTGAACACCGGGGAGCTGTTTTTT	CASSAGLAEINLNTGELFF
TRBJ2-3	once	TRBV4-1	TRBD2	TGCGCCAGCAGCCAAGTGAGGCGGGAGGATGGAGATACGCAGTATTTT	CASSQVRREDGDTQYF
TRBJ2-7	-	TRBV19	-	TGTGCCAGTAGTATGGGCAGGGAGGCCTACGAGCAGTACTTC	CASSMGREAYEQYF
TRBJ2-7	-	TRBV7-2	TRBD2	TGTGCCAGCAGCCCGACTAGCGGGGAGACCTACGAGCAGTACTTC	CASSPTSGETYEQYF
TRBJ2-2	-	TRBV13	-	TGTGCCAGCAGTTCGCAGGGCGGCACCGGGGAGCTGTTTTTT	CASSSQGGTGELFF
TRBJ2-7	-	TRBV27	TRBD1	TGTGCCAGCAGTTTTACAGGGGGGTACGAGCAGTACTTC	CASSFTGGYEQYF
TRBJ2-3	-	TRBV6-5	-	TGTGCCAGCAGTTCGCCGGGACCTCCAAGGAATACGCAGTATTTT	CASSSPGPPRNTQYF
TRBJ2-2	-	TRBV27	-	TGTGCCAGCAGTTGGCAGGGGACCAGGGAGCTGTTTTTT	CASSWQGTRELFF
TRBJ2-2	-	TRBV27	-	TGTGCCAGCCGATTTCTCTACCTCGGGCAGCCAGCCACCGGGGAGCTGTTTTTT	CASRFLYLGQPATGELFF
TRBJ2-1	-	TRBV19	-	TGTGCCAGTAGTGTCCAGCGGGCGGGCAATGAGCAGTTCTTC	CASSVQRAGNEQFF
TRBJ2-3	-	TRBV28	-	TGTGCCAGCAGTTTAAACCTGGACAGTACAGATACGCAGTATTTT	CASSLNLDSTDTQYF
TRBJ2-3	few	TRBV4-2	TRBD2	TGTGCCAGCAGCCAAGGGAGACTAGCCCCAGATACGCAGTATTTT	CASSQGRLAPDTQYF
TRBJ2-7	-	TRBV11-3	TRBD1	TGTGCCAGCAGCTTCGGGACAGGGTTTATCTACGAGCAGTACTTC	CASSFGTGFIYEQYF
TRBJ2-1	once	TRBV6-1	TRBD1	TGTGCCAGCAGTCGGATAACAGGGGCGAACAATGAGCAGTTCTTC	CASSRITGANNEQFF
TRBJ2-6	-	TRBV5-1	-	TGCGCCAGCACCAATCCCTCTGGGGCCAACGTCCTGACTTTC	CASTNPSGANVLTF
TRBJ2-2	-	TRBV4-1	TRBD2	TGCGCCAGCAGCCAAGGGCTAGCGGGAGCTCTGGGGGAGCTGTTTTTT	CASSQGLAGALGELFF
TRBJ2-3	-	TRBV4-3	-	TGCGCCAGCAGCCAAGACTTGGCTCAGGATACGCAGTATTTT	CASSQDLAQDTQYF
TRBJ2-5	-	TRBV2	-	TGTGCCAGCAGTGGAGACTCTGTACAGGGGACTGTAGAGCAGTACTTC	CASSGDSVQGTVEQYF
TRBJ2-7	-	TRBV5-1	-	TGCGCCAGCAGCACGTCCGGGACACCCTCCTACGAGCAGTACTTC	CASSTSGTPSYEQYF
TRBJ2-6	-	TRBV4-1	-	TGCGCCAGCAGCCAAACAGGAGGCTCTGGGGCCAACGTCCTGACTTTC	CASSQTGGSGANVLTF
TRBJ2-1	-	TRBV7-9	-	TGTGCCAGCAGCCCCCCGGCTACGGGGACCGGTGAGCAGTTCTTC	CASSPPATGTGEQFF
TRBJ2-1	-	TRBV21-1	-	TGTGCCAGCAGCATAGGAGGGAGAGGTCCTGAGCAGTTCTTC	CASSIGGRGPEQFF
TRBJ2-1	-	TRBV4-2	-	TGTGCCAGCAGCCAAGAAACTTCCTACAATGAGCAGTTCTTC	CASSQETSYNEQFF
TRBJ1-5	-	TRBV28	-	TGTGCCAGCAGGGCCTTCTCCCTGGATCAGCCCCAGCATTTT	CASRAFSLDQPQHF
TRBJ1-1	-	TRBV5-1	-	TGCGCCAGCAGCTTGGCCGTCGCCAAGGAAGCTTTCTTT	CASSLAVAKEAFF
TRBJ2-3	-	TRBV7-9	TRBD1	TGTGCCAGCAGGGACAGGGGTTCAGATACGCAGTATTTT	CASRDRGSDTQYF